This note documents a single T cell receptor (beta chain) sequence. Sequencing was performed with immunoSEQ multiplex PCR; in TCRdb, only in-frame clones are kept and a portion is missing. The sample holds under 300,000 clones; just under 85% are singletons and the top ten take over 14%. This entry comes from a study of blood T cell repertoires in COVID-19. Germline loops: CDR1 ENHRY, CDR2 SYGVKD. Trimming left V 6 bases short and J 0 bases short, with 12 bases between. The CDR3 has 15 residues. Individuals drawn from 20 to 25 US areas were about 18 to 95 years old. Cohorts were assigned according to the clinical history that participants reported. The study counted Cohort 3 donors as recovered given two negative PCRs, clearance, or symptom resolution.

This receptor was obtained from a man aged 35-49 years who had recovered from COVID-19. The rearrangement joins TRBV10-3 to TRBJ2-1; possible D gene TRBD2, 5 bases. Sample: PBMCs or T cells enriched from blood (not recorded which). CDR3 in DNA: TGTGCCATCAGCCGGACTTTGAGCTCCTACAATGAGCAGTTCTTC. This translates into CAISRTLSSYNEQFF.